This passage covers 16 T cell receptor beta chains from one sample sequenced in a study of T cells in Graves' hyperthyroidism and ophthalmopathy. Amplification of TCR beta CDR3 regions used RNA as the template. Carried out on the TCR CDR3, a first-round RT-PCR used the HTBI primer set. TCRdb itself ran the multiplex PCR reads through MiXCR, one entry per CDR3 protein. The sample yields around 250,000 distinct CDR3 sequences, roughly 14% seen once. Material: blood. These receptors were collected from a middle-aged woman with Graves' hyperthyroidism that later progressed to Graves' ophthalmopathy.

This clonotype was seen a handful of times. The V call is TRBV18, the J call TRBJ2-7; D is possibly TRBD1 or TRBD2 (5 bases each). V dropped 3 bases and J dropped 2 bases, with 14 bases sitting between them. Germline values: CDR1 KGHSH, CDR2 LQKENI. This CDR3 spans 15 amino acids. The CDR3 DNA reads as TGTGCCAGCTCACCCGGGACGGTGGAGGCCTACGAGCAGTACTTC. Its translation: CASSPGTVEAYEQYF.

In its sample, this clonotype was seen many times. The chain couples TRBV9 to TRBJ2-7; the D gene is possibly TRBD2 (6 bases). This CDR3 region has 15 residues. Trimming removed 5 bases from V and 3 bases from J, with 18 bases in between. The germline V gene has CDR1 SGDLS and CDR2 YYNGEE. This CDR3 reads CASSPQGVSGYEQYF. The CDR3 coding sequence is TGTGCCAGCAGTCCACAAGGTGTTAGCGGCTACGAGCAGTACTTC.

The chain combines TRBV7-3 with TRBJ2-1, with TRBD2 matching over 9 bases. V shed 4 bases, J shed 9 bases, and the junction held 10 bases outside the gene matches. The CDR3 contains 15 residues. Germline V lookup: CDR1 SGHTA, CDR2 FQGTGA. CDR3 residues: CASSWGSGSNAEQFF. The CDR3 nucleotides are TGTGCCAGCAGCTGGGGTAGCGGGAGTAATGCTGAGCAGTTCTTC. Complete variable domain (other parts from reference TRBV7-3 and TRBJ2-1): GAGVSQTPSNKVTEKGKYVELRCDPISGHTALYWYRQSLGQGPEFLIYFQGTGAADDSGLPNDRFFAVRPEGSVSTLKIQRTERGDSAVYLCASSWGSGSNAEQFFGPGTRLTVL.

This clonotype was picked up a small number of times. The chain combines TRBV5-5 with TRBJ1-5; D gene ambiguous. With 3 bases removed from V and 4 bases from J, the gap between germline ends came to 17 bases. This CDR3 is built from 16 residues. The germline V gene encodes CDR1 SGHKS and CDR2 YYEKEE (reference sequence). The chain's CDR3 is CASSSRSERWNQPQHF. CDR3 DNA: TGTGCCAGCAGCTCGCGGTCAGAGCGTTGGAATCAGCCCCAGCATTTT.

This clonotype came up a few times. This chain joins TRBV7-2 and TRBJ1-2; tentatively, D is TRBD1 (5 bases). Trimming took 4 bases from V and 0 from J, leaving 12 bases between them. This CDR3 has 15 amino acids. Germline values: CDR1 SGHTA, CDR2 FQGNSA. CDR3 nucleotides: TGTGCCAGCAGCTGGGGGGGAGGGTCTAACTATGGCTACACCTTC. Its translation: CASSWGGGSNYGYTF.

This clonotype was observed at least ten times. This sequence joins TRBV18 and TRBJ2-4; perhaps TRBD2 as D (5 bases). Germline-derived CDR1 and CDR2 are KGHSH and LQKENI. The germline V and J ends were trimmed by 0 bases and 4 bases, with 13 bases remaining between them. CDR3 size: 16 residues. The CDR3: CASSPPMAGPKNIQYF. The CDR3 bases are TGTGCCAGCTCACCACCTATGGCGGGCCCAAAAAACATTCAGTACTTC.

This clonotype was seen ten or more times. The chain couples TRBV12-3 or TRBV12-4 to TRBJ1-1, with 8 bases identical to TRBD1. Trimming cost V 7 bases and J 0 bases; bases outside gene matches: 4. The length of the CDR3 is 14 residues. The CDR3 DNA reads TGTGCCAGCACCCAGGGGGCTATGAACACTGAAGCTTTCTTT. This translates into CASTQGAMNTEAFF.

This clonotype was seen at least ten times. V and J are TRBV20-1 and TRBJ2-7; 10 bases fit TRBD1. Germline trimming cut 6 bases from V and 5 bases from J; bases unmatched to any gene: 10. The germline V gene has CDR1 DFQATT and CDR2 SNEGSKA (reference sequence). There are 14 residues in the CDR3. CDR3 loop: CSAFRDRGLHEQYF. CDR3 nucleotide sequence: TGCAGTGCCTTTCGGGACAGGGGTCTCCACGAGCAGTACTTC.

The V and J genes are TRBV18 and TRBJ2-7; no clear D gene. The CDR3 is made up of 15 amino acids. Trimming left V 6 bases short and J 2 bases short, with 17 bases between. The germline V gene has CDR1 KGHSH and CDR2 LQKENI. The CDR3, as DNA: TGTGCCAGCTCCCAAACACCTACGAGAGCCTACGAGCAGTACTTC. This gives the protein CASSQTPTRAYEQYF.

This clonotype occurred many times. This chain joins TRBV2 and TRBJ2-2; D unresolved. The V gene lost 2 bases and the J gene lost 6 bases, with 16 bases spanning the gap. This CDR3 is built from 16 residues. CDR1 is SNHLY, CDR2 FYNNEI, per germline. The CDR3 nucleotides read TGTGCCAGCAGTGAATGGGCTCCCTGGGGATCCGGGGAGCTGTTTTTT. This sequence encodes CASSEWAPWGSGELFF.

This clonotype was seen ten or more times. The chain uses TRBV2 and TRBJ2-2; 10 nucleotides line up with TRBD1. V trimming: 10 bases; J trimming: 3 bases; junction bases outside the gene matches: 5. The CDR3 loop spans 14 amino acids. Per germline, CDR1 SNHLY and CDR2 FYNNEI. CDR3: CATDRGRDTGELFF. The CDR3 DNA follows: TGTGCCACAGACAGGGGGCGAGACACCGGGGAGCTGTTTTTT.

This clonotype was seen at least ten times. The chain uses TRBV28 and TRBJ2-1; no definite D call. V lost 5 bases and J lost 0, with 8 bases in between. Germline V gene data show CDR1 as MDHEN and CDR2 as SYDVKM. CDR3 length equals 14 residues. CDR3 coding DNA: TGTGCCAGCAGTGCGCGGATCTCCTACAATGAGCAGTTCTTC. The encoded protein is CASSARISYNEQFF. The entire variable domain, with the rest obtained from reference TRBV28 and TRBJ2-1, is as follows: DVKVTQSSRYLVKRTGEKVFLECVQDMDHENMFWYRQDPGLGLRLIYFSYDVKMKEKGDIPEGYSVSREKKERFSLILESASTNQTSMYLCASSARISYNEQFFGPGTRLTVL.

This clonotype was seen more than once but under ten times. The V call is TRBV27, the J call TRBJ1-5; no definite D call. Germline values: CDR1 MNHEY, CDR2 SMNVEV (reference sequence). V lost 5 bases and J lost 4, with 15 bases in between. The CDR3 runs to 15 residues. CDR3 residues: CASSGSQSGNQPQHF. The CDR3 DNA reads TGTGCCAGCAGTGGGTCGCAGAGTGGAAATCAGCCCCAGCATTTT.

Concerning this clonotype itself: This may be a read error, as it is one base from a much larger clone. The chain recombines TRBV30 with TRBJ2-5; D not resolved. This CDR3 is 14 amino acids long. Trimming left V 2 bases short and J 12 bases short, with 22 bases between. Germline V lookup: CDR1 GTSNPN, CDR2 SVGIG (reference sequence). The CDR3 sequence: CAWSSGATSAPKYF. In DNA form, the CDR3 reads TGTGCCTGGAGTTCCGGAGCTACTTCCGCGCCCAAGTACTTC. The entire variable domain, with the rest obtained from reference TRBV30 and TRBJ2-5, is as follows: SQTIHQWPATLVQPVGSPLSLECTVEGTSNPNLYWYRQAAGRGLQLLFYSVGIGQISSEVPQNLSASRPQDRQFILSSKKLLLSDSGFYLCAWSSGATSAPKYFGPGTRLLVL.

In this sample, this clonotype turned up many times. This chain joins TRBV19 and TRBJ2-1; TRBD2 aligns across 9 bases. J was trimmed by 0 bases and V by 10 bases; bases with no gene match: 13. CDR3 length: 17 residues. Germline V gene data show CDR1 as LNHDA and CDR2 as SQIVND (reference sequence). The CDR3 sequence: CATEGLAPSSSYNEQFF. The CDR3 nucleotides are TGTGCCACAGAGGGACTAGCACCTTCGAGCTCCTACAATGAGCAGTTCTTC.

V is TRBV19 and J is TRBJ1-5; D is possibly TRBD1 (6 bases). Germline CDR1 reads LNHDA; CDR2 reads SQIVND (reference sequence). Trimming removed 3 bases from V and 3 bases from J, with 15 bases in between. The CDR3 loop spans 16 amino acids. CDR3: CASSMGGALTNQPQHF. CDR3 sequence (DNA): TGTGCCAGTAGTATGGGGGGGGCCCTGACCAATCAGCCCCAGCATTTT.